A selection of T cell receptor beta chains follows, all from one sample in a study of vaccination effects on CD4 cells after COVID-19. No antigen has been assigned to these receptors. TCRdb's copy holds only in-frame clones and misses some; the assay was immunoSEQ multiplex PCR. The sample lists around 69,000 clones; around 70% were seen once. The sequencing used CD4+ T cells from PBMCs cultured with HCoV-229E spike peptides, collected after COVID-19 vaccination. Receptor source: a human donor who received a COVID-19 vaccine. The CDR3 runs from the conserved cysteine through the conserved F or W. Fields, in order: V gene, J gene, clone size, CDR3 protein. Clone size, where shown, is once, few, many, or a class for clones that have expanded.

>TRBV9|TRBJ2-5|once
CASSVAAGAQETQYF
>TRBV30|TRBJ1-1|few
CAWMERRMAFF
>TRBV6-1|TRBJ1-1|-
CASGESRPNTEAFF
>TRBV5-1|TRBJ2-3|-
CASSLGQGVADTQYF
>TRBV5-4|TRBJ1-4|-
CASSRDPSGEKLFF
>TRBV6-5|TRBJ1-2|-
CASKWGRRGEYGYTF
>TRBV24-1|TRBJ1-5|few
CATSAGTSNQPQHF
>TRBV24-1|TRBJ2-1|-
CATSDRLGSSEQFF
>TRBV5-6|TRBJ2-3|-
CASSLTGYSTDTQYF
>TRBV24-1|TRBJ2-2|-
CATSDLRGGNTGELFF
>TRBV12-3/TRBV12-4|TRBJ1-6|few
CASRDKRTGALHF
>TRBV6-5|TRBJ1-6|once
CASSRQGDNSPLHF
>TRBV5-1|TRBJ1-1|-
CASREQPGQGNTEAFF
>TRBV12-5|TRBJ1-6|-
CASGLVLDRQINSPLHF
>TRBV14|TRBJ1-1|-
CASSHLTGPVGTEAFF
>TRBV19|TRBJ2-4|-
CASSTRTGSGNIQYF
>TRBV24-1|TRBJ1-2|-
CATSTGNYGYTF
>TRBV9|TRBJ1-1|once
CASSSRQGRDTEAFF
>TRBV9|TRBJ1-1|-
CASSVDQGGRTEAFF
>TRBV4-2|TRBJ1-4|-
CASSQGQTGEAKKLFF
>TRBV28|TRBJ1-5|-
CASSLRGFWSDQPQHF
>TRBV7-2|TRBJ1-1|-
CASSPRGHTEAFF
>TRBV18|TRBJ1-3|-
CASSPNRAPGGNTIYF
>TRBV5-5|TRBJ1-2|-
CASSPPTKITGNYGYTF
>TRBV6-5|TRBJ2-3|-
CASSYGGERTDTQYF
>TRBV11-2|TRBJ1-6|-
CASSLMGNSPLHF
>TRBV2|TRBJ1-3|-
CARKTGEANTIYF
>TRBV3-1/TRBV3-2|TRBJ2-4|-
CASSRRGGDIQYF
>TRBV14|TRBJ1-6|-
CASSRTGSPLHF
>TRBV6-5|TRBJ2-5|once
CASSPSRGLEETQYF
>TRBV5-4|TRBJ2-1|-
CASSPDRYTDYEQFF
>TRBV5-1|TRBJ1-2|-
CASSLVAGPIGYTF
>TRBV25-1|TRBJ1-2|few
CASSAAGRYYGYTF
>TRBV6-5|TRBJ1-3|-
CASIRTENSGNTIYF
>TRBV5-6|TRBJ2-2|-
CASSFTRAPGELFF
>TRBV5-8|TRBJ2-3|-
CASSLSGGEDTQYF
>TRBV14|TRBJ1-2|-
CASSQADNYGYTF
>TRBV6-1|TRBJ2-3|few
CASSEVIRDTQYF
>TRBV12-5|TRBJ2-5|-
CASGLVRGGGSQETQYF
>TRBV28|TRBJ1-2|-
CASSNHPRGQGYGYTF
>TRBV3-1/TRBV3-2|TRBJ2-1|few
CASSQDLYGGGTYNEQFF
>TRBV7-8|TRBJ2-2|-
CASNMDRGGTGELFF
>TRBV6-1|TRBJ1-5|-
CASSETLWSGRGVAPQHF
>TRBV6-5|TRBJ2-1|-
CASSQRQIYNEQFF
>TRBV5-4|TRBJ2-1|once
CASSLVSNEQFF
>TRBV24-1|TRBJ2-5|-
CATGGWLAGTQETQYF